This TCR beta chain comes out of a study of persistence of HIV-infected CD4 T cells. Study-wide background: Median time on suppressive ART was more than seven years. Study-level findings and limits: Proviral oligoclonality tracked with TCR oligoclonality within the same sorted cells.

In its sample, this clone was seen once. Its antigen is undetermined. Cells were stimulated with overlapping HIV-1 Gag 15-mer peptides. Memory cells lacking CD40L and CD69 with high CD45RO were sorted. These HIV-1-infected adults initiated suppressive ART in chronic infection. For around 20 hours, CD8-depleted PBMCs received anti-CD28/CD49d costimulation, a CD40-blocking antibody and enfuvirtide. V dropped 1 base and J dropped 1 base, with 14 bases sitting between them. The CDR3 spans 16 residues. Germline V CDR1 and CDR2: SGHTS, YDEGEE. This was the immunoSEQ version 4 assay in survey mode. Produced via immunoSEQ multiplex PCR; TCRdb's table is partial and in-frame only. Of 25,000 to 40,000 clones listed, roughly 82% are singletons.

This TCR was recovered from an adult woman with HIV who was CMV-seropositive. The sequenced sample was CD4+ T cells sorted from PBMCs after approximately 19-hour stimulation, obtained from a patient who received antiretroviral therapy. V is TRBV5-8 and J is TRBJ1-1, with D unclear. The DNA for the CDR3 is TGTGCCAGCAGCTTGAGGACCCCCGGCAGGAACACTGAAGCTTTCTTT. Translating gives CASSLRTPGRNTEAFF.